This paragraph reports one T cell receptor (beta chain). Antigen unknown. One entry per CDR3 protein results from TCRdb running MiXCR on the 5' RACE reads. The top ten hold about 40% of the sample, which has 100,000 to 150,000 distinct CDR3 sequences, 12% to 15% seen once. The sample originates from a study of T cells after yellow fever vaccination. CDR1 SGHKS and CDR2 YYEKEE come from the germline V gene (reference sequence). CDR3 length: 15 amino acids. V trimming: 0 bases; J trimming: 9 bases; junction bases outside the gene matches: 7. General study results and limits: Booster sampling recovered most clones from primary vaccination (approximately 97% CD4, 80% to 90% CD8).

This chain connects TRBV5-5 to TRBJ2-1; TRBD2 matches 9 bases. The sample consisted of CD8+ T cells sorted from PBMCs, taken 5 days after the yellow fever booster vaccination. This clonotype was obtained from a man between 18 and 29 years old who received the YFV17D yellow fever vaccine. The CDR3: CASSLVAGGASEQFF. The CDR3 DNA sequence: TGTGCCAGCAGCTTGGTGGCGGGGGGGGCCAGTGAGCAGTTCTTC. The full variable domain, rest sourced from reference TRBV5-5 and TRBJ2-1, is DAGVTQSPTHLIKTRGQQVTLRCSPISGHKSVSWYQQVLGQGPQFIFQYYEKEERGRGNFPDRFSARQFPNYSSELNVNALLLGDSALYLCASSLVAGGASEQFFGPGTRLTVL.